The 8 T cell receptor beta chains below all came from one sample that was sequenced in a study of T cells in Graves' hyperthyroidism and ophthalmopathy. RNA transcripts were the template for amplifying TCR beta CDR3 regions. HTBI primers were the set used in a first-round RT-PCR of the TCR CDR3. TCRdb re-analysed the multiplex PCR reads in MiXCR, keeping a single row per CDR3 protein. Among around 380,000 distinct CDR3 sequences listed, roughly 14% were seen once. The sample consisted of blood. The source of these receptors is a man aged 25-45 years with Graves' hyperthyroidism that later progressed to Graves' ophthalmopathy.

The chain links TRBV6-1 to TRBJ2-1; TRBD1 aligns across 12 bases. The V segment lost 6 bases and the J segment 8 bases; nucleotides outside the gene matches: 2. The V gene's germline CDR1 is MNHNS and CDR2 SASEGT. The CDR3 loop spans 13 amino acids. The CDR3 sequence: CASRGQGAYEQFF. CDR3 sequence (DNA): TGTGCCAGCAGGGGACAGGGGGCCTATGAGCAGTTCTTC.

Comments on this clonotype: A read error is possible here, since a much larger clone lies one base away. J is TRBJ1-1 and V is TRBV24-1; 10 nucleotides line up with TRBD1. The CDR3 loop spans 15 amino acids. Germline loops: CDR1 KGHDR, CDR2 SFDVKD. In DNA, the CDR3 is TGTGCCGCCAGTGATGCCGGACAGGGGGACACTGAAGCTTTCTTT. This gives the protein CAASDAGQGDTEAFF.

The genes are TRBV2 and TRBJ2-2; the D gene is possibly TRBD1 (5 bases). V was cut by 6 bases and J by 4 bases, with 15 bases left in between. This CDR3 region has 15 residues. The germline V gene has CDR1 SNHLY and CDR2 FYNNEI. The DNA of the CDR3 is TGTGCCAGCAGCCGGCAGGGTGGTATCACCGGGGAGCTGTTTTTT. Its translation is CASSRQGGITGELFF.

This clonotype was counted at least ten times. The chain carries TRBV3-1 and TRBJ1-5; D is ambiguous. CDR1 and CDR2 from the germline V gene are LGHDT and YNNKEL (reference sequence). This CDR3 is built from 13 residues. V lost 3 bases and J lost 7, with 10 bases in between. The CDR3, as DNA: TGTGCCAGCAGCCAGGGGAGGTGGCAGCCCCAGCATTTT. This gives the protein CASSQGRWQPQHF.

CDR3 sequence (DNA): TGTGCCAGCAGCGGAGCAGGGAATGCCGGGGAGCTGTTTTTT. Translating it yields CASSGAGNAGELFF. This chain uses TRBV9 with TRBJ2-2; tentative D call: TRBD1 (5 bases). Deletions cut 3 bases from V and 6 bases from J, with 12 bases between. Germline V lookup: CDR1 SGDLS, CDR2 YYNGEE. The CDR3 contains 14 residues.

This clonotype was recorded many times. The rearrangement joins TRBV12-3 or TRBV12-4 to TRBJ2-7, with D tentatively TRBD1 (5 bases). V lost 6 bases and J lost 1, with 10 bases in between. The CDR3 has 13 amino acids. CDR3 coding DNA: TGTGCCAGCAGCCCGACAGTGTCCTACGAGCAGTACTTC. Translating it yields CASSPTVSYEQYF.

This clonotype was recorded at least ten times. This chain joins TRBV6-1 and TRBJ1-5; D perhaps matches TRBD1 (6 bases). The germline CDR1 and CDR2 sequences are MNHNS and SASEGT. The CDR3 is 15 amino acids. The V and J ends lost 7 bases and 5 bases respectively, with 18 bases between them. For the CDR3, the DNA is TGTGCCAGCACTCCCCAGACAGGCACGTATCAGCCCCAGCATTTT. Translated: CASTPQTGTYQPQHF.

The chain joins TRBV11-2 to TRBJ1-2, with 8 bases aligning to TRBD1. The CDR3 is made up of 15 amino acids. Germline loops: CDR1 SGHAT, CDR2 FQNNGV. The V gene end was trimmed by 4 bases and the J gene end by 4 bases; junction bases not matched to a gene: 8. The DNA of the CDR3 is TGTGCCAGCAGCTCAGCCGGGACAGGCTTCTATGGCTACACCTTC. Encoded protein: CASSSAGTGFYGYTF.